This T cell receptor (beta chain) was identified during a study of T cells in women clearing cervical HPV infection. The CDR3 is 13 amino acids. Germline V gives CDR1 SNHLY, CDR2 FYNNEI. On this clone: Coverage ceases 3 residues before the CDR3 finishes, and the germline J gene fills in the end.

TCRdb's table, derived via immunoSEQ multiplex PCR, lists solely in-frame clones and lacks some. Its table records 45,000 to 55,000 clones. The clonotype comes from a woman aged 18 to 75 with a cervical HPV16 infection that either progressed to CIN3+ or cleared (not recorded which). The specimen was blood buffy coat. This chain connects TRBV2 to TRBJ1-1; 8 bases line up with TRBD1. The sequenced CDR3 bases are TGTGCCAGCAGAGGACAGGGAAGGCCCGAA. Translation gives CASRGQGRPE. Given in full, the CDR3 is CASRGQGRPEAFF.